This T cell receptor (beta chain) emerged from a study of T cell responses to AZD1222 COVID-19 vaccine. This clone was observed a handful of times. Antigen: not known. Pooling covered second doses at about 4 or about 12 weeks. V lost 6 bases, J lost 4 bases, and 9 bases lay in between. This CDR3 is built from 12 residues. The germline gives CDR1 MDHEN, CDR2 SYDVKM. Study outcomes and limitations: A rise in Spike-specific TCR breadth and depth followed two AZD1222 doses. Unmutated variant regions reportedly attract nearly half of all spike-specific TCRs.

Assay used: immunoSEQ multiplex PCR; TCRdb lists only in-frame clones, some missing. The sample records roughly 150,000 clones, about 90% being singletons. Sequencing was performed on peripheral blood, taken 28 days after the second AZD1222 dose. This receptor was obtained from an adult who received the AZD1222 COVID-19 vaccine. The chain recombines TRBV28 with TRBJ1-1; no firm D call. CDR3 loop: CASSRKITEAFF. The DNA for the CDR3 is TGTGCCAGCAGCCGTAAAATCACTGAAGCTTTCTTT.